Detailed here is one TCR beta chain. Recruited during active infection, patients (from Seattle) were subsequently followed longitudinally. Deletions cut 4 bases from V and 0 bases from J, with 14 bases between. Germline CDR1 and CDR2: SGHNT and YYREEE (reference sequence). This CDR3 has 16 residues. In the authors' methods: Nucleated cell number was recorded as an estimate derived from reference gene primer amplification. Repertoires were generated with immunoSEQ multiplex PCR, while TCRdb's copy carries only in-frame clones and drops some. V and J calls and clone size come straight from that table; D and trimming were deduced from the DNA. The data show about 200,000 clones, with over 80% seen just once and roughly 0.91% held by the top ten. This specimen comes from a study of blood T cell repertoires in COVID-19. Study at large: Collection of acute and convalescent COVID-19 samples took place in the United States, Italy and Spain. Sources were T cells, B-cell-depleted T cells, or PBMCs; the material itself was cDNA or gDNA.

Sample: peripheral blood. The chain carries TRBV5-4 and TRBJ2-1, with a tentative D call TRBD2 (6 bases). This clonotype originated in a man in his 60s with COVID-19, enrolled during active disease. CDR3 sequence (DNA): TGTGCCAGCAGCCCCCGGGACTCGAGCTCCTACAATGAGCAGTTCTTC. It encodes CASSPRDSSSYNEQFF.